The rows below give T cell receptor beta chains drawn from one sample of a study of blood T cells in healthy people across ages. TCRdb reprocessed the 5' RACE reads with MiXCR, giving one entry per CDR3 protein. Of more than 800,000 distinct CDR3 sequences in the sample, 29% are singletons; the top ten hold roughly a sixth. The material sequenced was blood. The receptors shown here come from a woman older than 75 in good health. Each CDR3 is given with its conserved first and last residue. A D gene is named only where the DNA matches it firmly. Expanded clones are given a class, and other clones once, few, many or no size at all.

cdr3_length: 14
clone_size: many
v_call: TRBV5-1
d_call: .
cdr3_aa: CASSIEAGYNEQFF

cdr3_length: 13
clone_size: many
v_call: TRBV2
d_call: .
cdr3_aa: CAGGRDPQDEQYF

cdr3_length: 14
clone_size: .
v_call: TRBV7-9
d_call: .
cdr3_aa: CASSRGAGSYGYTF

cdr3_length: 15
clone_size: many
v_call: TRBV14
d_call: TRBD1
cdr3_aa: CASSRGQGSQETQYF

cdr3_length: 14
clone_size: many
v_call: TRBV7-9
d_call: .
cdr3_aa: CASSSPGRKETQYF

cdr3_length: 15
clone_size: many
v_call: TRBV7-2
d_call: .
cdr3_aa: CASSLDRRGTDTQYF

cdr3_length: 15
clone_size: .
v_call: TRBV5-6
d_call: TRBD2
cdr3_aa: CASSSGLVPPETQYF

cdr3_length: 17
clone_size: .
v_call: TRBV6-2/TRBV6-3
d_call: TRBD2
cdr3_aa: CASSDGLAGGYTGELFF

cdr3_length: 17
clone_size: many
v_call: TRBV3-1
d_call: TRBD1
cdr3_aa: CASSLTTGGGINYGYTF

cdr3_length: 12
clone_size: many
v_call: TRBV29-1
d_call: .
cdr3_aa: CSVDRQDTEAFF

cdr3_length: 16
clone_size: many
v_call: TRBV9
d_call: TRBD2
cdr3_aa: CASSPASGGAPDTQYF

cdr3_length: 12
clone_size: .
v_call: TRBV12-5
d_call: .
cdr3_aa: CASGSGNYGYTF

cdr3_length: 17
clone_size: many
v_call: TRBV3-1
d_call: TRBD2
cdr3_aa: CASSQWTSGARTDTQYF

cdr3_length: 16
clone_size: .
v_call: TRBV20-1
d_call: TRBD2
cdr3_aa: CSALSLAGGSYNEQFF

cdr3_length: 12
clone_size: .
v_call: TRBV19
d_call: TRBD1
cdr3_aa: CASSYIQGARFF

cdr3_length: 14
clone_size: .
v_call: TRBV6-1
d_call: .
cdr3_aa: CASSTGPMNTEAFF

cdr3_length: 15
clone_size: many
v_call: TRBV12-3/TRBV12-4
d_call: .
cdr3_aa: CASSFWGSGGGGYTF

cdr3_length: 15
clone_size: many
v_call: TRBV7-2
d_call: TRBD2
cdr3_aa: CASSLVSGGADEQFF

cdr3_length: 14
clone_size: .
v_call: TRBV5-1
d_call: .
cdr3_aa: CTSSLEGPYQPQHF

cdr3_length: 12
clone_size: many
v_call: TRBV20-1
d_call: .
cdr3_aa: CSVSRGVNEQYF

cdr3_length: 17
clone_size: many
v_call: TRBV11-2
d_call: .
cdr3_aa: CASSRERSRLLNTEAFF

cdr3_length: 14
clone_size: .
v_call: TRBV12-3/TRBV12-4
d_call: TRBD2
cdr3_aa: CASSWGGGANEQFF

cdr3_length: 16
clone_size: .
v_call: TRBV6-5
d_call: TRBD1
cdr3_aa: CASSYSWTGGEQPQHF

cdr3_length: 14
clone_size: .
v_call: TRBV2
d_call: TRBD1
cdr3_aa: CASWGGQGGSPLHF

cdr3_length: 17
clone_size: many
v_call: TRBV6-2/TRBV6-3
d_call: TRBD1
cdr3_aa: CASSHYRGQGSLDEQYF

cdr3_length: 15
clone_size: .
v_call: TRBV6-1
d_call: TRBD2
cdr3_aa: CASSKLAGGWETQYF

cdr3_length: 14
clone_size: .
v_call: TRBV10-2
d_call: .
cdr3_aa: CASSAGLRFDGYTF

cdr3_length: 16
clone_size: few
v_call: TRBV18
d_call: .
cdr3_aa: CASSPALTDSGNTIYF

cdr3_length: 15
clone_size: .
v_call: TRBV7-2
d_call: .
cdr3_aa: CASSLLRALSYEQYF

cdr3_length: 12
clone_size: few
v_call: TRBV29-1
d_call: .
cdr3_aa: CSVDLGTGELFF

cdr3_length: 16
clone_size: .
v_call: TRBV18
d_call: TRBD1
cdr3_aa: CASSPPGQGVFYGYTF

cdr3_length: 14
clone_size: many
v_call: TRBV4-2
d_call: .
cdr3_aa: CASSQLLVTDTQYF

cdr3_length: 16
clone_size: few
v_call: TRBV7-2
d_call: .
cdr3_aa: CASSHRVPGSGNTIYF

cdr3_length: 19
clone_size: many
v_call: TRBV6-2/TRBV6-3
d_call: TRBD1
cdr3_aa: CASSSLPGQGGTGANVLTF

cdr3_length: 14
clone_size: many
v_call: TRBV2
d_call: .
cdr3_aa: CASLGTSHSYEQYF

cdr3_length: 12
clone_size: .
v_call: TRBV20-1
d_call: TRBD1
cdr3_aa: CSAGTGVETQYF

cdr3_length: 14
clone_size: .
v_call: TRBV5-1
d_call: .
cdr3_aa: CASSSGVVNTEAFF

cdr3_length: 13
clone_size: .
v_call: TRBV25-1
d_call: TRBD1
cdr3_aa: CASSGGQGREQFF

cdr3_length: 11
clone_size: many
v_call: TRBV30
d_call: .
cdr3_aa: CAWSVGDTQYF

cdr3_length: 13
clone_size: many
v_call: TRBV7-9
d_call: TRBD1
cdr3_aa: CASSDPGGIIYTF

cdr3_length: 16
clone_size: many
v_call: TRBV24-1
d_call: .
cdr3_aa: CATSALNTGYQETQYF

cdr3_length: 12
clone_size: few
v_call: TRBV3-2
d_call: .
cdr3_aa: CASSRSNYEQYF

cdr3_length: 15
clone_size: .
v_call: TRBV7-2
d_call: .
cdr3_aa: CASSPLAGNSNIQYF

cdr3_length: 16
clone_size: many
v_call: TRBV7-9
d_call: TRBD1
cdr3_aa: CASSLARDRGDYGYTF

cdr3_length: 14
clone_size: many
v_call: TRBV18
d_call: .
cdr3_aa: CASSPLGQKNIQYF

cdr3_length: 15
clone_size: .
v_call: TRBV7-2
d_call: .
cdr3_aa: CASSFPMDLAGELFF

cdr3_length: 17
clone_size: .
v_call: TRBV20-1
d_call: TRBD2
cdr3_aa: CSARGDSGRGVGDTQYF

cdr3_length: 15
clone_size: many
v_call: TRBV4-3
d_call: TRBD1
cdr3_aa: CASSRGTGGTDTQYF

cdr3_length: 16
clone_size: .
v_call: TRBV6-2/TRBV6-3
d_call: TRBD1
cdr3_aa: CVSSLLQGASNQPQHF

cdr3_length: 13
clone_size: many
v_call: TRBV3-1
d_call: TRBD2
cdr3_aa: CASTGTRGETQYF

cdr3_length: 11
clone_size: many
v_call: TRBV20-1
d_call: TRBD2
cdr3_aa: CSASSGGTQYF

cdr3_length: 18
clone_size: .
v_call: TRBV12-3/TRBV12-4
d_call: TRBD1
cdr3_aa: CASSLALVGTAKNTEAFF

cdr3_length: 16
clone_size: few
v_call: TRBV6-2/TRBV6-3
d_call: .
cdr3_aa: CASSYLDGVNYNEQFF

cdr3_length: 16
clone_size: .
v_call: TRBV6-2/TRBV6-3
d_call: .
cdr3_aa: CASSYSGRAGNQPQHF

cdr3_length: 14
clone_size: many
v_call: TRBV6-1
d_call: .
cdr3_aa: CASIQGLSTDTQYF

cdr3_length: 16
clone_size: .
v_call: TRBV11-2
d_call: .
cdr3_aa: CASSLRRQGGQETQYF

cdr3_length: 15
clone_size: many
v_call: TRBV3-1
d_call: .
cdr3_aa: CASSQDLDVNQPQHF

cdr3_length: 13
clone_size: few
v_call: TRBV7-9
d_call: .
cdr3_aa: CASSSLTGTKAFF

cdr3_length: 18
clone_size: few
v_call: TRBV4-1
d_call: TRBD1
cdr3_aa: CASSRGDRGHAGANVLTF